This is a list of T cell receptor beta chains from one sample in a study of Ad26.COV2.S vaccination and SARS-CoV-2 variants. Generated by immunoSEQ multiplex PCR, the TCRdb table keeps only in-frame clones and is missing some. Here the sample spans approximately 300,000 clones, around 85% being singletons. The source was peripheral blood, collected in a trial of Ad26.COV2.S vaccine versus placebo. Receptors originate from a person aged 18-65 years who received the Ad26.COV2.S COVID-19 vaccine or a placebo. The CDR3 runs from the conserved cysteine through the conserved F or W. D genes are given only for firm matches. Where a row states a size, it is once, few, many or the class of an expanded clone; other rows omit it.

TGTGCCAGCAGCTGGGACGTGGGCGATCAGCCCCAGCATTTT | CASSWDVGDQPQHF | . | . | TRBJ1-5 | TRBV7-3
TGTGCCAGCAGTCAGTTACAGAGGAACACTGAAGCTTTCTTT | CASSQLQRNTEAFF | . | . | TRBJ1-1 | TRBV6-6
TGTGCCAGCAGTCTCGAGGAGCAGTTCTATGGCTACACCTTC | CASSLEEQFYGYTF | . | . | TRBJ1-2 | TRBV7-2
TGTGCCAGCAGGTCCCGGGGCACCTACGAGCAGTACTTC | CASRSRGTYEQYF | . | . | TRBJ2-7 | TRBV7-2
TGTGCCAGCAGCTTATCAACAGGGGGCGATCAGCCCCAGCATTTT | CASSLSTGGDQPQHF | . | TRBD1 | TRBJ1-5 | TRBV7-9
TGCGCCAGCAGCCAAGCAGGGCTAGCCAAAAACATTCAGTACTTC | CASSQAGLAKNIQYF | . | . | TRBJ2-4 | TRBV4-1
TGTGCCACCAGCAGAGGCCGATCCTTTGCCTACGAGCAGTACTTC | CATSRGRSFAYEQYF | . | . | TRBJ2-7 | TRBV15
TGTGCCAGCAGGCCGGGACCCAACACAGATACGCAGTATTTT | CASRPGPNTDTQYF | . | . | TRBJ2-3 | TRBV5-6
TGTGCCAGCAGAGCAGGGGGGAATAATGAAAAACTGTTTTTT | CASRAGGNNEKLFF | . | TRBD1 | TRBJ1-4 | TRBV28
TGTGCCAGCAGTGATTCTCCCCAGGGGCCCCAGCATTTT | CASSDSPQGPQHF | . | . | TRBJ1-5 | TRBV2
TGTGCCTGGTCGGGCCGACAGGCCTATAATTCACCCCTCCACTTT | CAWSGRQAYNSPLHF | . | . | TRBJ1-6 | TRBV30
TGTGCCAGCAGCTCACGGGACAGCGACGACATTCAGTACTTC | CASSSRDSDDIQYF | once | TRBD1 | TRBJ2-4 | TRBV11-2
TGTGCCAGCAGCCAACTAGCGGGGGGGCGGGAGACCCAGTACTTC | CASSQLAGGRETQYF | . | TRBD2 | TRBJ2-5 | TRBV4-2
TGTGCCAGCTCACCACCTCAGAGCGGGGGGGTCCATGAGCAGTTCTTC | CASSPPQSGGVHEQFF | . | TRBD2 | TRBJ2-1 | TRBV18
TGTGCCAGCTCGCGGGGGGCCCAAGAGACCCAGTACTTC | CASSRGAQETQYF | . | TRBD2 | TRBJ2-5 | TRBV18
TGTGCCTGGAGCGGGGGGACACATGCTTTCTTT | CAWSGGTHAFF | . | . | TRBJ1-1 | TRBV30
TGTGCCAGTAGTCCGGGGGGACTAGCCTACGCGAACACCGGGGAGCTGTTTTTT | CASSPGGLAYANTGELFF | . | TRBD2 | TRBJ2-2 | TRBV19
TGTGCCAGCAGCCCCGGACAGGGAGGTTTACGTAATTCACCCCTCCACTTT | CASSPGQGGLRNSPLHF | . | TRBD1 | TRBJ1-6 | TRBV5-4
TGCGCCAGCAGCTTGGGGGGACAGACCGGGGAGCTGTTTTTT | CASSLGGQTGELFF | . | TRBD1 | TRBJ2-2 | TRBV5-1
TGCGCCAGCAGCTTGGGTGCCTACGAGCAGTACTTC | CASSLGAYEQYF | few | . | TRBJ2-7 | TRBV5-1
TGTGCCAGCAGCTTTAGCGGGGGTGATACGCAGTATTTT | CASSFSGGDTQYF | . | TRBD2 | TRBJ2-3 | TRBV7-7
TGTGCCACCAGCAGAGATTATGGAACCGGGACAGGGGGCACTGAGCAGTTCTTC | CATSRDYGTGTGGTEQFF | . | TRBD1 | TRBJ2-1 | TRBV15
TGTGCCAGCAGCCGCGCCTACGAGCAGTACTTC | CASSRAYEQYF | . | . | TRBJ2-7 | TRBV28
TGTGCTAGCAAGAGGGGGCGCGACACCGGGGAGCTGTTTTTT | CASKRGRDTGELFF | . | TRBD1 | TRBJ2-2 | TRBV12-5
TGCGCCAGCAGCCCGGAACCACAGGGGGCCGGGGAGCTGTTTTTT | CASSPEPQGAGELFF | . | TRBD1 | TRBJ2-2 | TRBV5-1
TGTGCCAGTAGTATATCGGGGAGAACTGAAGCTTTCTTT | CASSISGRTEAFF | . | . | TRBJ1-1 | TRBV19
TGCAGCGCTACAGGGAGCTCTGGAAACACCATATATTTT | CSATGSSGNTIYF | . | . | TRBJ1-3 | TRBV29-1
TGTGCCAGCAGTGGGGACGGACAATTTTCACCCCTCCACTTT | CASSGDGQFSPLHF | . | . | TRBJ1-6 | TRBV28
TGTGCCAGTAGATCAGGGAGGGTGGCCAAAAACATTCAGTACTTC | CASRSGRVAKNIQYF | . | TRBD2 | TRBJ2-4 | TRBV19
TGCGCCAGCAGCTTGGGTACGCACGAGAACACTGAAGCTTTCTTT | CASSLGTHENTEAFF | . | . | TRBJ1-1 | TRBV5-1
TGTGCCAGCAGCTTAGAAGGACAGCAACCAAACTATGGCTACACCTTC | CASSLEGQQPNYGYTF | . | . | TRBJ1-2 | TRBV11-3
TGTGCCAGCAGCTCTCAGGTCGGGCAGGAGCAGTTCTTC | CASSSQVGQEQFF | few | . | TRBJ2-1 | TRBV7-3
TGTGCCAGCAGCCCCCGGGGGGGCCCCGTCAATGAGCAGTTCTTC | CASSPRGGPVNEQFF | . | TRBD2 | TRBJ2-1 | TRBV11-3
TGTGCCAGCAGCCCAGTGGACAGGAGTCCTAACAATGAGCAGTTCTTC | CASSPVDRSPNNEQFF | . | TRBD1 | TRBJ2-1 | TRBV14
TGTGCCAGCAGTCTAAAACCCAGCGGAGGCTACACCTTC | CASSLKPSGGYTF | . | . | TRBJ1-2 | TRBV12-3/TRBV12-4
TGTGCCAGCAGGGCCACAGGGGGCCTTAATTCACCCCTCCACTTT | CASRATGGLNSPLHF | few | TRBD1 | TRBJ1-6 | TRBV2
TGTGCTAGCAGCCCCCACCTCGGGGTTAAGGTGACCCAGTACTTC | CASSPHLGVKVTQYF | . | . | TRBJ2-5 | TRBV7-7
TGTGCCAGCAGCCAGGGGTTGCGGTGGGGCTACACCTTC | CASSQGLRWGYTF | once | . | TRBJ1-2 | TRBV12-3/TRBV12-4
TGCGCCAGCAGCCAAGGCCGGAACTATGGGACCCAGTACTTC | CASSQGRNYGTQYF | . | . | TRBJ2-5 | TRBV4-1
TGTGCCAGCAGCCAAGGTTCGAATAGCTATGGCTACACCTTC | CASSQGSNSYGYTF | . | . | TRBJ1-2 | TRBV3-1/TRBV3-2
TGTGCCATCAGTGGTCAGACAGGACAGCTTCCGTACTTC | CAISGQTGQLPYF | . | . | TRBJ2-7 | TRBV10-3
TGCAGCGTCCTGGGGGGGGGCGGCAATCAGCCCCAGCATTTT | CSVLGGGGNQPQHF | once | . | TRBJ1-5 | TRBV29-1
TGTGCCAGCAGTGACTCGAAACAGGTTGACCTGTTTTTT | CASSDSKQVDLFF | . | . | TRBJ1-4 | TRBV6-4
TGTGCCAGCAGCCCAAACAGGGGTAACGAGCAGTACTTC | CASSPNRGNEQYF | . | TRBD1 | TRBJ2-7 | TRBV9
TGTGCCATCAGTGACCGAGGGTACGGGGAGCTGTTTTTT | CAISDRGYGELFF | . | . | TRBJ2-2 | TRBV10-3
TGCAGCGTCCGCAATTTAGATTTGGGGGGCGGCTACACCTTC | CSVRNLDLGGGYTF | . | . | TRBJ1-2 | TRBV29-1
TGTGCCAGCAGTGAAAGGAGGGTACTCACCGGGGAGCTGTTTTTT | CASSERRVLTGELFF | . | . | TRBJ2-2 | TRBV2
TGTGCCAGTAGTATCATGCGGGGCTACGAGCAGTACTTC | CASSIMRGYEQYF | . | . | TRBJ2-7 | TRBV19
TGTGCCAGCACCAACCACGGACAGGGATACAATGAGCAGTTCTTC | CASTNHGQGYNEQFF | . | TRBD1 | TRBJ2-1 | TRBV28
TGTGCCAGCACCCCAAGGAGCGGGGGTGTGGAGACCCAGTACTTC | CASTPRSGGVETQYF | . | TRBD2 | TRBJ2-5 | TRBV7-9
TGTGCCAGCAGCCTGACAGGCCCTCAGCCCCAGCATTTT | CASSLTGPQPQHF | . | . | TRBJ1-5 | TRBV28
TGTGCCAGCAGCATCCGAAGTTTT | CASSIRSF | . | . | TRBJ1-4 | TRBV5-4
TGTGCCAGTAGTAGTGGTAGCGGGGGCTACGAGCAGTACTTC | CASSSGSGGYEQYF | . | TRBD2 | TRBJ2-7 | TRBV19
TGTGCCAGCAGCTTCCGACAGAACACCGGGGAGCTGTTTTTT | CASSFRQNTGELFF | . | . | TRBJ2-2 | TRBV5-4
TGCGCCAGCAGCTTGGGGCAGTCCTCCTACGAGCAGTACTTC | CASSLGQSSYEQYF | . | . | TRBJ2-7 | TRBV5-1
TGTGCCAGTACCCGGACAGGGTGGGACTATGGCTACACCTTC | CASTRTGWDYGYTF | . | TRBD1 | TRBJ1-2 | TRBV19
TGTGCCAGCAGCCAAGAGATGTCCACAGGGGCGATATTT | CASSQEMSTGAIF | . | TRBD1 | TRBJ1-1 | TRBV4-2
TGTGCCAGCAGTGATCCGGAGGCGCCTGGAAACACCATATATTTT | CASSDPEAPGNTIYF | . | . | TRBJ1-3 | TRBV6-2/TRBV6-3
. | CASSSSTGGNTEAFF | . | . | TRBJ1-1 | TRBV7-3